Listed here are 16 T cell receptor beta chains from one sample, sequenced in a study of post-analysis software for immune sequencing data. Unique molecular identifiers tagged the TCR beta cDNA libraries. Each CDR3 protein gets one entry after TCRdb re-called the PCR reads with MiXCR. The sample yields 500,000 to 600,000 distinct CDR3 sequences, roughly 40% seen once. These receptors lack a known antigen. Broader study findings: Roughly 5 TRBV segments were significantly more frequent in patients than in controls. TRBV5-6, TRBV5-1 and TRBV20-1 were among these segments.

Sequenced input: blood. The receptors shown here come from a girl aged 5-17 years with multiple sclerosis.

The chain couples TRBV5-1 to TRBJ2-5; 7 nucleotides agree with TRBD1. The germline V gene encodes CDR1 SGHRS and CDR2 YFSETQ. This CDR3 has 16 amino acids. V was clipped by 0 bases and J by 0 bases; unmatched bases: 5. The CDR3: CASSLVGQKYQETQYF. As DNA, the CDR3 is TGCGCCAGCAGCTTGGTGGGACAGAAGTACCAAGAGACCCAGTACTTC.

This clonotype was detected a few times. The rearrangement links TRBV12-3 or TRBV12-4 to TRBJ2-1; D unresolved. Trimming removed 5 bases from V and 7 bases from J, with 24 bases in between. This CDR3 is built from 17 residues. This CDR3 is CASSARVLRASRNEQFF. CDR3 nucleotides: TGTGCCAGCAGTGCCCGGGTCCTCCGGGCCTCTCGGAATGAGCAGTTCTTC.

This chain connects TRBV5-1 to TRBJ2-7, with TRBD1 as a possible D gene (6 bases). The CDR3 extends over 14 amino acids. Germline lookup yields CDR1 SGHRS and CDR2 YFSETQ. V was trimmed by 0 bases and J by 8 bases, leaving 15 bases between them. The CDR3 DNA reads TGCGCCAGCAGCTTGGGTTTACAGGGTGAGAAGCAGTACTTC. Translated: CASSLGLQGEKQYF.

The rearrangement uses TRBV4-1 and TRBJ1-2; TRBD1 aligns across 9 bases. CDR1 and CDR2 (germline): MGHRA, YSYEKL. The CDR3 sequence is 19 residues long. The junction had 17 bases not matched to a gene; V was cut back by 0 bases and J by 6 bases. CDR3 DNA sequence: TGCGCCAGCAGCCAAGAACCTAGTATTTCCGGGACAGGGCTAAATGGCTACACCTTC. Translating gives CASSQEPSISGTGLNGYTF.

This clonotype was seen a handful of times. The CDR3 coding sequence is TGTGCCAGCAGTCTAAGGGCGGCCCAGTTCTTC. This sequence encodes CASSLRAAQFF. The genes are TRBV12-3 or TRBV12-4 and TRBJ2-1; no firm D call. The V end lost 5 bases, the J end lost 13 bases, and 12 bases lay between the germline ends. CDR3 length: 11 residues.

The V call is TRBV6-2 or TRBV6-3, the J call TRBJ1-5; D is perhaps TRBD1 (5 bases). Germline assignment: CDR1 MNHEY and CDR2 SVGEGT. CDR3 size: 15 residues. Trimming removed 0 bases from V and 7 bases from J, with 13 bases in between. CDR3 nucleotide sequence: TGTGCCAGCAGTTACTCGAGCAGGGCGGGGCAGCCCCAGCATTTT. The encoded protein is CASSYSSRAGQPQHF.

This clonotype was recorded a few times. The chain couples TRBV5-1 to TRBJ2-7; D may be TRBD1 (7 bases). Trimming shortened V by 3 bases and J by 5 bases, and 12 bases separated the two germline ends. The CDR3 is 13 residues long. Germline lookup yields CDR1 SGHRS and CDR2 YFSETQ. CDR3 amino acids: CASSSGGGDEQYF. DNA of the CDR3: TGCGCCAGCAGCTCTGGAGGGGGCGACGAGCAGTACTTC.

This clonotype came up many times. The chain recombines TRBV10-3 with TRBJ1-5; D is perhaps TRBD1 (5 bases). V gave up 11 bases and J gave up 4 bases, with 15 bases separating them. Germline lookup yields CDR1 ENHRY and CDR2 SYGVKD. CDR3 length: 13 amino acids. CDR3 DNA: TGTGCCGCCCGTAGGGACGGGAATCAGCCCCAGCATTTT. It codes for CAARRDGNQPQHF.

V and J are TRBV3-1 and TRBJ1-2; perhaps TRBD1 as D (5 bases). CDR3 length equals 15 residues. The germline V gene encodes CDR1 LGHDT and CDR2 YNNKEL (reference sequence). V was shortened by 2 bases and J by 0 bases, with 10 bases between the two germline ends. CDR3 bases: TGTGCCAGCAGCCAACCCCAGGGACCTAACTATGGCTACACCTTC. This codes for CASSQPQGPNYGYTF.

This chain joins TRBV7-4 and TRBJ2-5; TRBD1 aligns across 9 bases. This CDR3 spans 15 amino acids. The ends lost 7 bases at V and 0 bases at J; junction bases unmatched: 6. Germline CDR1 SGHVT, CDR2 SQSDAQ. DNA for the CDR3: TGTGCCAGCAATTGGGACAGGGCGTACCAAGAGACCCAGTACTTC. Translation: CASNWDRAYQETQYF.

In this sample, this clonotype turned up once. This chain links TRBV7-9 with TRBJ2-3, with 7 nucleotides matching TRBD2. After removal of 5 bases from V and 0 bases from J, the junction contained 5 bases not matched to a gene. Per germline, CDR1 SEHNR and CDR2 FQNEAQ (reference sequence). The CDR3 length is 15 residues. The CDR3 sequence: CASSAPSGSTDTQYF. CDR3 DNA sequence: TGTGCCAGCAGCGCCCCTAGCGGAAGCACAGATACGCAGTATTTT. The whole variable domain, remainder taken from reference TRBV7-9 and TRBJ2-3, is DTGVSQNPRHKITKRGQNVTFRCDPISEHNRLYWYRQTLGQGPEFLTYFQNEAQLEKSRLLSDRFSAERPKGSFSTLEIQRTEQGDSAMYLCASSAPSGSTDTQYFGPGTRLTVL.

Concerning this clonotype: The junction does not match germline at one end; this may be a read error. V gene TRBV12-3 or TRBV12-4 combines with J gene TRBJ2-5, with D possibly being TRBD1 (6 bases). The J call could be wrong; TRBJ2-7 is a better fit for the DNA end. CDR3 length: 14 amino acids. CDR3 in DNA: TGTGCCGGCAGTCATCGGACAGAAAAGGTCGAGCAGTACTTC. It encodes CAGSHRTEKVEQYF.

The chain recombines TRBV7-9 with TRBJ2-7, with 15 bases lining up with TRBD2. V lost 5 bases, J lost 6 bases, and 2 bases stayed unmatched. This CDR3 is 14 amino acids long. CDR1 SEHNR and CDR2 FQNEAQ come from the germline V gene (reference sequence). CDR3 DNA: TGTGCCAGCAGCAAGGGACTAGCGGGAGGCGAGCAGTACTTC. Translation gives CASSKGLAGGEQYF.

The CDR3 loop reads CASSLGGGAQNEQFF. In DNA, the CDR3 is TGCGCCAGCAGCTTAGGCGGGGGGGCTCAGAATGAGCAGTTCTTC. The V and J genes are TRBV5-1 and TRBJ2-1, with 9 nucleotides matching TRBD2. V dropped 2 bases and J dropped 7; count of bases not matched to a gene: 7. CDR3 length: 15 amino acids. Germline assignment: CDR1 SGHRS and CDR2 YFSETQ.

V and J are TRBV20-1 and TRBJ1-2; D is undetermined. CDR3 length: 13 residues. From germline, CDR1 is DFQATT and CDR2 SNEGSKA (reference sequence). V gave up 3 bases and J gave up 2 bases, with 10 bases separating them. The CDR3 is CSASMTDNYGYTF. The CDR3 nucleotides are TGCAGTGCTAGTATGACGGACAACTATGGCTACACCTTC.

The CDR3 sequence is CASSSGPSSQPQHF. Written as DNA, the CDR3 is TGTGCCAGCAGCTCGGGACCTTCAAGCCAGCCCCAGCATTTT. The chain has TRBV12-3 or TRBV12-4 and TRBJ1-5; D is possibly TRBD1 (5 bases). The CDR3 totals 14 residues. V was clipped by 6 bases and J by 7 bases, with 16 bases between them.